This entry concerns a single T cell receptor beta chain. This sample is part of a study of cytomegalovirus exposure and HLA in healthy donors. This CDR3 is 14 amino acids long. The germline V and J ends were trimmed by 4 bases and 4 bases, with 13 bases remaining between them. The V gene's germline CDR1 is SGHTA and CDR2 FQGNSA. 60 Vbeta and 13 Jbeta primers were used in PCR. Measured with immunoSEQ multiplex PCR; TCRdb has only the in-frame clones, and not every one. The sample includes about 99,000 clones. This TCR was recovered from a man in his forties in good health and CMV-seronegative. The V call is TRBV7-2, the J call TRBJ1-2, with D tentatively TRBD1 (6 bases). The sample comprised PBMCs. CDR3 in amino acids: CASSWEGQLYGYTF. The CDR3 DNA reads as TGTGCCAGCAGCTGGGAAGGACAGCTCTATGGCTACACCTTC.